The clone carrying this T cell receptor beta chain occurred many times. This entry comes from a study of T cells after yellow fever vaccination. TCRdb reprocessed the 5' RACE reads via MiXCR and lists one record per CDR3 protein. Among approximately 250,000 distinct CDR3 sequences listed, roughly 5% were seen once. Germline values: CDR1 DFQATT, CDR2 SNEGSKA (reference sequence). This CDR3 has 14 amino acids. Trimming shortened V by 0 bases and J by 9 bases, and 15 bases separated the two germline ends. This sequence originates from a man younger than 35 who received the YFV17D yellow fever vaccine. This rearrangement joins TRBV20-1 to TRBJ2-1; the D gene could be TRBD1 or TRBD2 (5 bases each). The source material was CD4+ T cells sorted from PBMCs, sampled on the day of the yellow fever booster vaccination. CDR3 in amino acids: CSARDLSGTGEQFF. DNA of the CDR3: TGCAGTGCTAGAGATCTGTCCGGGACGGGTGAGCAGTTCTTC.